This record concerns one TCR beta chain sequence. What it binds is not known. This entry comes from a study of identifying expanded T cells in peripheral blood. Study observations and caveats: About 1.2 clones differed between technical replicates, versus approximately 16 and 20 over time. Clone count variance between approximately two-week samples rose with total template count.

Germline CDR1 reads MNHEY; CDR2 reads SMNVEV (reference sequence). Trimming stripped 2 bases from V and 0 bases from J, with 11 bases between. The CDR3 has 15 residues. Repertoires were generated with immunoSEQ multiplex PCR, while TCRdb's copy carries only in-frame clones and drops some. This sample has some 78,000 clones, with around four fifths found just once. Sequenced sample: blood. This sequence joins TRBV27 and TRBJ2-7; a weak D match, TRBD2 (6 bases). The sequence was collected from a person aged 18 to 75 in good health. CDR3 sequence reads: CASSLGAGYSYEQYF. The CDR3 region has the DNA TGTGCCAGCAGTTTAGGGGCGGGATACTCCTACGAGCAGTACTTC.